These 27 T cell receptor beta chains were sequenced from one sample in a study of T cell repertoires in cytomegalovirus infection. Their target antigens are unknown. TCRdb reanalysed the reads using MiXCR and keeps one entry per CDR3 protein. The sample holds about 900,000 distinct CDR3 sequences; 31% are singletons and the top ten take about an eighth. The sample in question was cultured CD8+ T cells from PBMCs, obtained from culture after CMV antigen stimulation. The source is a human donor in good health (CMV status not recorded). Some clones in this sample may be carry-over from other donors' samples.

This clonotype has at least ten counts. This chain uses TRBV7-6 with TRBJ1-1, with D perhaps matching TRBD1 (6 bases). Trimming took 3 bases from V and 1 from J, leaving 21 bases between them. This CDR3 is 18 amino acids long. The germline V gene encodes CDR1 SGHVS and CDR2 FNYEAQ. The DNA for the CDR3 is TGTGCCAGCAGCTTGGACACAGGGACCTTAATTAAGAACACTGAAGCTTTCTTT. Its protein is CASSLDTGTLIKNTEAFF.

Concerning this clonotype itself: A read error is possible here, since a much larger clone lies one base away. The chain joins TRBV19 to TRBJ2-1; TRBD2 matches 7 bases. Germline values: CDR1 LNHDA, CDR2 SQIVND (reference sequence). The CDR3 length is 17 residues. As DNA, the CDR3 is TGTGTCAGTAGTATAGACCCTTATAGCGGGTCATACAATGAGCAGTTCTTC. Its translation is CVSSIDPYSGSYNEQFF.

This clonotype was detected only a few times. J is TRBJ2-2 and V is TRBV7-9; weak D call: TRBD1 (5 bases). Looked up from germline, CDR1 is SEHNR and CDR2 is FQNEAQ (reference sequence). The germline V and J ends were trimmed by 4 bases and 1 base, with 7 bases remaining between them. CDR3 length: 14 amino acids. The CDR3 nucleotides read TGTGCCAGCAGCTCGGACAAGAACACCGGGGAGCTGTTTTTT. Translating it yields CASSSDKNTGELFF.

V gene TRBV27 combines with J gene TRBJ2-7, with 7 positions matching TRBD1. The ends lost 3 bases at V and 7 bases at J; junction bases unmatched: 12. CDR3 length equals 15 residues. Germline V gene sequence: CDR1 MNHEY, CDR2 SMNVEV (reference sequence). The CDR3 sequence: CASSFRDRPYEEQYF. The CDR3 bases are TGTGCCAGCAGTTTCCGGGACAGACCCTACGAGGAGCAGTACTTC.

V is TRBV5-6 and J is TRBJ1-2; weak D call: TRBD1 (5 bases). CDR3 length: 15 residues. Germline V CDR1 and CDR2: SGHDT, YYEEEE. V was clipped by 4 bases and J by 3 bases, with 16 bases between them. The CDR3 coding sequence is TGTGCCAGCAGCCTCCCTTCGGCAGGGTACTATGGCTACACCTTC. The encoded protein is CASSLPSAGYYGYTF.

The sample holds many counts of this clonotype. V and J are TRBV7-2 and TRBJ1-6; D is ambiguous. There are 14 residues in the CDR3. The V end was cut by 5 bases, the J end by 4 bases, with 9 bases between. CDR1 SGHTA and CDR2 FQGNSA come from the germline V gene. CDR3 protein: CASSPKVYNSPLHF. The CDR3 DNA reads TGTGCCAGCAGCCCTAAGGTTTATAATTCACCCCTCCACTTT. Supplemented by reference TRBV7-2 and TRBJ1-6, the full variable domain reads GAGVSQSPSNKVTEKGKDVELRCDPISGHTALYWYRQSLGQGLEFLIYFQGNSAPDKSGLPSDRFSAERTGGSVSTLTIQRTQQEDSAVYLCASSPKVYNSPLHFGNGTRLTVT.

This sequence joins TRBV4-3 and TRBJ2-2; 10 bases agree with TRBD2. V lost 2 bases to trimming and J lost 7 bases; unmatched junction nucleotides: 7. The CDR3 is made up of 16 amino acids. Per germline, CDR1 LGHNA and CDR2 YSLEER. The CDR3 protein is CASSQTAGGSGGELFF. CDR3 in DNA: TGCGCCAGCAGCCAAACAGCGGGGGGGAGTGGCGGGGAGCTGTTTTTT.

V is TRBV5-5 and J is TRBJ1-2, with 9 bases identical to TRBD1. V was clipped by 0 bases and J by 2 bases; unmatched bases: 8. Per the germline V gene, CDR1 is SGHKS and CDR2 is YYEKEE (reference sequence). CDR3 length: 17 amino acids. The CDR3 DNA reads as TGTGCCAGCAGCTTGGCGGTAAACAGGGGGCCCAACTATGGCTACACCTTC. Its protein product is CASSLAVNRGPNYGYTF. Full variable domain (outside the CDR3, taken from reference TRBV5-5 and TRBJ1-2): DAGVTQSPTHLIKTRGQQVTLRCSPISGHKSVSWYQQVLGQGPQFIFQYYEKEERGRGNFPDRFSARQFPNYSSELNVNALLLGDSALYLCASSLAVNRGPNYGYTFGSGTRLTVV.

The V gene is TRBV11-2, the J gene TRBJ2-1, with D perhaps assigned TRBD1 or TRBD2 (6 bases each). The germline gives CDR1 SGHAT, CDR2 FQNNGV. V was pared by 4 bases and J by 5 bases, with 15 bases between. The CDR3 contains 15 residues. CDR3 in DNA: TGTGCCAGCAGCTCCTTGGTGGGGGGCGACAATGAGCAGTTCTTC. Translating it yields CASSSLVGGDNEQFF.

The chain recombines TRBV5-1 with TRBJ2-4; no firm D call. The CDR3 loop spans 14 amino acids. The germline CDR1 and CDR2 sequences are SGHRS and YFSETQ. V lost 0 bases and J 4 bases, leaving 8 bases between the germline ends. In nucleotides, the CDR3 is TGCGCCAGCAGCTTGGAGGCAGATAAAAACATTCAGTACTTC. This gives the protein CASSLEADKNIQYF.

The chain is built from TRBV29-1 and TRBJ1-2; maybe TRBD1 (6 bases). CDR1 is SQVTM and CDR2 is ANQGSEA in the germline V gene. The CDR3 extends over 13 amino acids. V was pared by 3 bases and J by 2 bases, with 10 bases between. Here the CDR3 DNA reads TGCAGCGTTGATGAGGGGGTAAACTATGGCTACACCTTC. It is translated as CSVDEGVNYGYTF.

The chain joins TRBV15 to TRBJ2-3, with TRBD1 as a possible D gene (6 bases). The CDR3 is 12 residues long. Germline V gives CDR1 LNHNV, CDR2 YYDKDF (reference sequence). Deletions cut 8 bases from V and 2 bases from J, with 8 bases between. Here the CDR3 reads CATGQSTDTQYF. The CDR3, as DNA: TGTGCCACCGGACAGTCCACAGATACGCAGTATTTT.

The V and J genes are TRBV7-6 and TRBJ2-5; possibly TRBD1 or TRBD2 for D (5 bases each). Trimming shortened V by 5 bases and J by 0 bases, and 13 bases separated the two germline ends. Per the germline V gene, CDR1 is SGHVS and CDR2 is FNYEAQ. CDR3 length equals 15 residues. The CDR3 region has the DNA TGTGCCAGCAGCATCCGGGGCCTGTACCAAGAGACCCAGTACTTC. This gives the protein CASSIRGLYQETQYF.

V and J are TRBV6-5 and TRBJ2-1, with TRBD1 identical over 12 bases. This CDR3 comprises 17 residues. Germline V gene lookup returns CDR1 MNHEY and CDR2 SVGAGI. V gave up 5 bases and J gave up 8 bases; unmatched junction bases: 13. CDR3 loop: CASSRDPGTGGLDEQFF. The CDR3 bases are TGTGCCAGCAGTAGGGACCCCGGGACAGGGGGCTTGGATGAGCAGTTCTTC.

The V gene is TRBV24-1, the J gene TRBJ2-2; the D is unclear. Germline values: CDR1 KGHDR, CDR2 SFDVKD. This CDR3 contains 17 residues. The V end lost 2 bases, the J end lost 6 bases, and 18 bases lay between the germline ends. Here the CDR3 reads CATSDSPPKGMSGELFF. The CDR3 region has the DNA TGTGCCACCAGTGATTCGCCTCCAAAGGGAATGTCCGGGGAGCTGTTTTTT.

This chain connects TRBV2 to TRBJ2-2, with 11 bases fitting TRBD2. CDR3 length equals 13 residues. Per germline, CDR1 SNHLY and CDR2 FYNNEI. Losses at the gene ends were 6 bases for V and 6 bases for J; bases not matched to a gene: 0. Here the CDR3 reads CASRGLAAGELFF. The CDR3 DNA sequence: TGTGCCAGCAGGGGACTAGCGGCCGGGGAGCTGTTTTTT.

In its sample, this clonotype was seen a few times. The chain uses TRBV29-1 and TRBJ2-5; D is possibly TRBD1 or TRBD2 (5 bases each). Per germline, CDR1 SQVTM and CDR2 ANQGSEA. Trimming left V 5 bases short and J 5 bases short, with 33 bases between. The CDR3 is 19 amino acids. CDR3 bases: TGCAGCGTTCAAGTAAACCGGCAGGGAGAGGGGTTTTTATGGGAGACCCAGTACTTC. It codes for CSVQVNRQGEGFLWETQYF.

This clonotype was detected once. The chain carries TRBV13 and TRBJ1-2; tentatively, D is TRBD1 (5 bases). The CDR3 sequence is 14 residues long. V dropped 1 base and J dropped 11 bases, with 17 bases sitting between them. The germline V gene has CDR1 PRHDT and CDR2 FYEKMQ (reference sequence). Here the CDR3 reads CASSLVGDVNLYTF. The DNA of the CDR3 is TGTGCCAGCAGCTTAGTCGGGGACGTAAACCTGTACACCTTC. The full variable domain, completed using reference TRBV13 and TRBJ1-2, is AAGVIQSPRHLIKEKRETATLKCYPIPRHDTVYWYQQGPGQDPQFLISFYEKMQSDKGSIPDRFSAQQFSDYHSELNMSSLELGDSALYFCASSLVGDVNLYTFGSGTRLTVV.

The V gene is TRBV7-6, the J gene TRBJ1-1, with a possible D match to TRBD1 (5 bases). CDR1 and CDR2 from the germline V gene are SGHVS and FNYEAQ. This CDR3 has 16 amino acids. V was cut by 2 bases and J by 4 bases, with 17 bases left in between. The CDR3: CASSLWERGRGTEAFF. The CDR3 region has the DNA TGTGCCAGCAGCTTATGGGAGAGGGGACGGGGCACTGAAGCTTTCTTT.

The sample holds one count of this clonotype. The V call is TRBV9, the J call TRBJ1-2; 8 bases are shared with TRBD1. V lost 9 bases to trimming and J lost 7 bases; unmatched junction nucleotides: 8. Germline V CDR1 and CDR2: SGDLS, YYNGEE. The CDR3 sequence is 12 residues long. The chain's CDR3 is CATLTGDGGYTF. DNA of the CDR3: TGTGCCACCCTGACAGGGGATGGTGGCTACACCTTC.

As concerns this clonotype: Mismatch with germline at one junction end may stem from a read error. This rearrangement joins TRBV7-3 to TRBJ1-5; D not certain. The CDR3 runs to 14 residues. The germline gives CDR1 SGHTA, CDR2 FQGTGA. The CDR3 reads CANSLDRSNQPQHF. The CDR3 bases are TGTGCCAACAGCTTGGACCGGAGCAATCAGCCCCAGCATTTT.

The rearrangement uses TRBV7-9 and TRBJ2-1; maybe TRBD1 (5 bases). The ends were cut back, 5 bases at V and 3 bases at J, with 11 bases in the middle. The length of the CDR3 is 14 residues. Germline V gene sequence: CDR1 SEHNR, CDR2 FQNEAQ (reference sequence). Here the CDR3 reads CASSREDNYNEQFF. In DNA form, the CDR3 reads TGTGCCAGCAGCCGCGAGGACAACTACAATGAGCAGTTCTTC.

This clonotype showed up just a few times. The chain carries TRBV19 and TRBJ1-1; D is undetermined. The CDR3 runs to 14 residues. Trimming removed 4 bases from V and 1 base from J, with 10 bases in between. The germline gives CDR1 LNHDA, CDR2 SQIVND (reference sequence). This CDR3 is CASSTVNGNTEAFF. CDR3 DNA: TGTGCCAGTAGTACCGTAAATGGGAACACTGAAGCTTTCTTT.

This clonotype was counted only a few times. This chain links TRBV6-2 or TRBV6-3 with TRBJ2-1; TRBD2 matches 8 bases. J gave up 7 bases and V 2 bases, and 10 bases lay outside the gene matches. CDR1 MNHEY and CDR2 SVGEGT come from the germline V gene. This CDR3 contains 16 residues. The CDR3 reads CASSYGLAGRENEQFF. For the CDR3, the DNA is TGTGCCAGCAGTTACGGCCTAGCGGGTAGGGAGAATGAGCAGTTCTTC.

CDR3 in DNA: TGTGCTAGTGGTTTGTCCATTCCACAGTTCTACGAGCAGTACTTC. Translating gives CASGLSIPQFYEQYF. The J gene is TRBJ2-7, the V gene TRBV12-5; D remains ambiguous. Germline CDR1 LGHNT, CDR2 FRNRAP. The V gene lost 2 bases and the J gene lost 3 bases, with 14 bases spanning the gap. The CDR3 has 15 amino acids.

The chain recombines TRBV4-1 with TRBJ1-6, with TRBD1 as a possible D gene (6 bases). Trimming pared 2 bases from V and 0 bases from J, leaving 11 bases between. The CDR3 runs 17 residues. Germline V lookup: CDR1 MGHRA, CDR2 YSYEKL. The CDR3 loop is CASSQQGISSYNSPLHF. The CDR3 nucleotides read TGCGCCAGCAGCCAACAGGGGATTAGCTCCTATAATTCACCCCTCCACTTT.

A few counts support this clonotype. V is TRBV15 and J is TRBJ1-4; TRBD1 matches 9 bases. Per germline, CDR1 LNHNV and CDR2 YYDKDF (reference sequence). V shed 5 bases, J shed 4 bases, and the junction held 5 bases outside the gene matches. The CDR3 covers 15 residues. CDR3 residues: CATSPKTGGNEKLFF. DNA for the CDR3: TGTGCCACCAGCCCAAAGACAGGGGGTAATGAAAAACTGTTTTTT.